The rows below give T cell receptor beta chains drawn from one sample of a study of blood T cell repertoires in COVID-19. Using immunoSEQ multiplex PCR, the repertoire was profiled, and TCRdb retains in-frame clones only, with some absent. The sample yields a few hundred thousand clones, over 80% seen once. Sequencing was carried out using PBMCs or T cells enriched from blood (not recorded which). These receptors all stem from a woman aged 45-65 years who had recovered from COVID-19. Both conserved end residues are part of each CDR3. The order of the fields is V gene, J gene, D gene, clone size, CDR3 protein, CDR3 DNA. A D gene is named only where the DNA matches it firmly. Only part of the rows carry a size: once, few, many, or a class if the clone is expanded.

TRBV4-2,TRBJ2-1,.,.,CASSQDPQGSLLGEQFF,TGTGCCAGCAGCCAAGATCCCCAGGGATCCCTCTTGGGGGAGCAGTTCTTC
TRBV25-1,TRBJ2-1,TRBD2,.,CASSELTSGSSYNEQFF,TGTGCCAGCAGTGAATTAACTAGCGGGAGCTCCTACAATGAGCAGTTCTTC
TRBV7-2,TRBJ1-2,.,.,CASTNKIQGSRTF,TGTGCCAGCACCAATAAGATTCAGGGAAGCAGAACCTTC
TRBV5-1,TRBJ2-7,.,.,CASSSEGLEEQYF,TGCGCCAGCAGCTCGGAGGGTTTGGAGGAGCAGTACTTC
TRBV5-1,TRBJ1-2,TRBD1,few,CASSPEGTGARGYTF,TGCGCCAGCAGCCCCGAAGGGACAGGGGCAAGGGGCTACACCTTC
TRBV4-1,TRBJ1-3,.,few,CASSQDLYLAPAGNTIYF,TGCGCCAGCAGCCAAGATTTATACCTAGCTCCTGCTGGAAACACCATATATTTT
TRBV15,TRBJ1-1,.,few,CATSRDLAIGNTEAFF,TGTGCCACCAGCAGAGATCTCGCTATCGGGAACACTGAAGCTTTCTTT
TRBV2,TRBJ2-7,TRBD2,.,CASSQSPPGGGHEQYF,TGTGCCAGCAGTCAAAGCCCCCCGGGGGGGGGCCACGAGCAGTACTTC
TRBV18,TRBJ1-1,.,once,CASSLGGMNTEAFF,TGTGCCAGCTCACTGGGAGGAATGAACACTGAAGCTTTCTTT
TRBV11-2,TRBJ1-5,.,.,CASSFSGDSNQPQHF,TGTGCCAGCAGCTTCTCCGGGGATAGCAATCAGCCCCAGCATTTT
TRBV7-6,TRBJ2-7,TRBD1,.,CASSLGQGTYEQYF,TGTGCCAGCAGCTTAGGACAGGGAACCTACGAGCAGTACTTC
TRBV3-1/TRBV3-2,TRBJ2-7,.,.,CASSQDPGTPVYF,TGTGCCAGCAGCCAAGATCCCGGGACTCCGGTATACTTC
TRBV30,TRBJ1-2,.,few,CAWSGPGGGYTF,TGTGCCTGGAGCGGACCGGGGGGTGGCTACACCTTC
TRBV7-2,TRBJ1-6,.,.,CASSSPRGSYNSPLHF,TGTGCCAGCAGCTCCCCCCGGGGGTCCTATAATTCACCCCTCCACTTT
TRBV27,TRBJ2-1,TRBD1,.,CASSSWTGVGHEQFF,TGTGCCAGCAGTTCGTGGACAGGGGTTGGGCATGAGCAGTTCTTC
TRBV7-8,TRBJ1-2,.,.,CASSTGPSGGYTF,TGTGCCAGCAGCACCGGACCTAGCGGTGGCTACACCTTC
TRBV29-1,TRBJ2-7,.,.,CSVKVTMDLDGEQYF,TGCAGCGTTAAGGTTACGATGGATCTAGATGGCGAGCAGTACTTC
TRBV29-1,TRBJ2-3,.,.,CSVEDFLTDTQYF,TGCAGCGTTGAAGATTTTCTCACAGATACGCAGTATTTT
TRBV18,TRBJ1-1,.,.,CASSPSFSTEAFF,TGTGCCAGCTCACCGAGTTTTTCAACTGAAGCTTTCTTT
TRBV13,TRBJ2-1,.,many,CASSLQGREQFF,TGTGCCAGCAGCTTACAGGGTCGGGAGCAGTTCTTC
TRBV19,TRBJ1-5,.,.,CASSIDLNQPQHF,TGTGCCAGTAGTATAGATCTCAATCAGCCCCAGCATTTT